The 16 T cell receptor beta chains in this list originate from one sample, sequenced in a study of high-grade serous ovarian cancer treatment subgroups (dated by TCRdb to the early 2020s). The tumor samples were collected prior to definitive surgery or chemotherapy. The library was prepared using the immunoSEQ multiplex PCR assay. Held by TCRdb, this immuneACCESS table contains in-frame sequences only and omits some clones. Under half of the omission traces to an unresolved V gene where checked; the cause of the rest is unknown. Present in this sample are 3,500 to 4,500 clones, about 70% of which were seen just once. The top ten clonotypes cover about 14% of the sample. Sequencing was performed on tumor tissue. These receptors were obtained from a human donor with high-grade serous ovarian cancer.

The V and J genes are TRBV28 and TRBJ2-3, with TRBD1 matching 9 bases. The CDR3 is 15 residues long. Germline loops: CDR1 MDHEN, CDR2 SYDVKM. The J segment lost 6 bases and the V segment lost 5 bases, leaving 9 bases of the junction unmatched. The CDR3 DNA follows: TGTGCCAGCAGTGTGACCGGGACAGGGTCTGATACGCAGTATTTT. Its protein product is CASSVTGTGSDTQYF.

The J gene is TRBJ1-3, the V gene TRBV10-2, with 7 bases matching TRBD1. V shed 0 bases, J shed 4 bases, and the junction held 3 bases outside the gene matches. Germline V gene data show CDR1 as WSHSY and CDR2 as SAAADI. The CDR3 runs to 15 residues. CDR3 residues: CASSESGQRGNTIYF. CDR3 nucleotides: TGCGCCAGCAGTGAGTCGGGACAGAGGGGAAACACCATATATTTT.

This chain connects TRBV7-9 to TRBJ2-5; TRBD2 matches at 10 bases. CDR3 length: 16 residues. The germline gives CDR1 SEHNR, CDR2 FQNEAQ (reference sequence). The CDR3 sequence is CALVLAGAKSQETQYF. CDR3 DNA sequence: TGTGCTCTTGTGCTAGCGGGGGCCAAGAGTCAAGAGACCCAGTACTTC. Complete variable domain (other parts from reference TRBV7-9 and TRBJ2-5): DTGVSQNPRHKITKRGQNVTFRCDPISEHNRLYWYRQTLGQGPEFLTYFQNEAQLEKSRLLSDRFSAERPKGSFSTLEIQRTEQGDSAMYLCALVLAGAKSQETQYFGPGTRLLVL.

The gene calls are TRBV7-2 and TRBJ2-1; D remains ambiguous. The V end was cut by 5 bases, the J end by 9 bases, with 11 bases between. This CDR3 region has 12 residues. Germline CDR1 is SGHTA and CDR2 is FQGNSA. The CDR3 bases are TGTGCCAGCAGCCCACTGACAACTGAGCAGTTCTTC. Translated, it gives CASSPLTTEQFF.

The gene calls are TRBV19 and TRBJ1-2; 9 bases are shared with TRBD1. This CDR3 comprises 18 residues. Per germline, CDR1 LNHDA and CDR2 SQIVND (reference sequence). J gave up 5 bases and V 4 bases, and 17 bases lay outside the gene matches. CDR3 in DNA: TGTGCCAGTAGTAGTCCGGCCGGGACAGGGAGTATCGGTTATGGCTACACCTTC. Its translation is CASSSPAGTGSIGYGYTF.

The chain joins TRBV14 to TRBJ1-2; no definite D call. Germline V gene data show CDR1 as SGHDN and CDR2 as FVKESK. V was cut by 0 bases and J by 9 bases, with 11 bases left in between. The CDR3 runs 13 residues. DNA of the CDR3: TGTGCCAGCAGCCAAGATACTAATTGGAGCTACACCTTC. Protein product: CASSQDTNWSYTF.

The CDR3 spells CASSEGGGRVEQYF. CDR3 nucleotide sequence: TGTGCCAGCAGCGAGGGGGGGGGCCGGGTCGAGCAGTACTTC. The V call is TRBV9, the J call TRBJ2-7, with a tentative D call TRBD2 (7 bases). Germline V gene data show CDR1 as SGDLS and CDR2 as YYNGEE. The V end was cut by 3 bases, the J end by 6 bases, with 16 bases between. This CDR3 is built from 14 residues.

This sequence joins TRBV7-2 and TRBJ1-1, with D hard to call. This CDR3 has 13 amino acids. Per germline, CDR1 SGHTA and CDR2 FQGNSA. Trimming pared 5 bases from V and 11 bases from J, leaving 18 bases between. In DNA form, the CDR3 reads TGTGCCAGCAGCCCGCCCCAATTACGGGCCGCTTTCTTT. This codes for CASSPPQLRAAFF.

The chain has TRBV19 and TRBJ1-4, with TRBD1 as a possible D gene (5 bases). The CDR3 totals 13 residues. Germline values: CDR1 LNHDA, CDR2 SQIVND (reference sequence). V was pared by 9 bases and J by 8 bases, with 16 bases between. The CDR3 protein is CASSAGWKEKLFF. The CDR3 bases are TGTGCCAGCTCCGCAGGGTGGAAGGAAAAACTGTTTTTT.

The V call is TRBV6-1, the J call TRBJ2-5; D is undetermined. The CDR3 extends over 14 amino acids. The V end lost 2 bases, the J end lost 5 bases, and 12 bases lay between the germline ends. CDR1 is MNHNS, CDR2 SASEGT, per germline. The CDR3 sequence is CASSERHRAETQYF. DNA of the CDR3: TGTGCCAGCAGTGAACGGCATAGGGCGGAGACCCAGTACTTC.

This chain joins TRBV5-5 and TRBJ1-4, with D perhaps TRBD1 (5 bases). CDR3 length: 16 amino acids. Germline lookup yields CDR1 SGHKS and CDR2 YYEKEE (reference sequence). V gave up 0 bases and J gave up 0 bases, with 9 bases separating them. The CDR3 DNA reads as TGTGCCAGCAGCTTGGCCGCGGGGGCAACTAATGAAAAACTGTTTTTT. Its translation: CASSLAAGATNEKLFF.

There are a few counts of this clone. The chain recombines TRBV21-1 with TRBJ1-6. TRBV21-1 is a listed pseudogene. The CDR3 has 18 amino acids. The CDR3 DNA sequence: TGTGCCAGCAGCAGGGGTAATGGACGACCCCCTAATAATTCACCCCTCCACTTT. This gives the protein CASSRGNGRPPNNSPLHF.

This chain links TRBV13 with TRBJ1-2; a weak D match, TRBD1 (6 bases). This CDR3 has 15 amino acids. Germline V gene data show CDR1 as PRHDT and CDR2 as FYEKMQ (reference sequence). V was clipped by 2 bases and J by 7 bases, with 17 bases between them. CDR3 bases: TGTGCCAGCAGCTTAACCTCCAGGGGTGCGATTGGCTACACCTTC. The encoded protein is CASSLTSRGAIGYTF.

The CDR3 loop reads CASSLSGGDIQYF. The CDR3 bases are TGTGCCAGCAGTTTATCTGGGGGCGACATTCAGTACTTC. J is TRBJ2-4 and V is TRBV28, with D perhaps matching TRBD1 (6 bases). The CDR3 is 13 residues long. V gave up 1 base and J gave up 8 bases, with 9 bases separating them. Germline V CDR1 and CDR2: MDHEN, SYDVKM.

This chain joins TRBV21-1 and TRBJ2-7. TRBV21-1 is a listed pseudogene. This CDR3 has 12 amino acids. CDR3 DNA: TGTGCCAGCAGCAAAGATAGGGACCGGCAGTACGTC. This sequence encodes CASSKDRDRQYV.

The sample holds one count of this clone. The chain is built from TRBV4-1 and TRBJ2-2; D unclear. The germline V gene encodes CDR1 MGHRA and CDR2 YSYEKL. The CDR3 spans 11 residues. Trimming removed 3 bases at V and 13 bases at J, with 9 bases between. The CDR3 DNA sequence: TGCGCCAGCAGCCAGGAATATCGGCTGTTTTTT. Translating gives CASSQEYRLFF.